This T cell receptor beta chain appears in the sequencing data of a study of T cell responses to AZD1222 COVID-19 vaccine. The CDR3 loop spans 17 amino acids. Germline V gene sequence: CDR1 SGHTA, CDR2 FQGNSA. V lost 1 base, J lost 5 bases, and 18 bases lay in between. Some clones are missing from TCRdb's copy, which holds only in-frame ones; the method was immunoSEQ multiplex PCR. The sample lists tens of thousands of clones, about nine tenths occurring once. The source is an adult who received the AZD1222 COVID-19 vaccine. The V and J genes are TRBV7-2 and TRBJ1-5; the D gene is possibly TRBD1 (6 bases). Source: peripheral blood, taken 28 days after the second AZD1222 dose. The CDR3 nucleotides read TGTGCCAGCAGCTTAGGTCTTCCGGGGGCGAGGGATCAGCCCCAGCATTTT. This translates into CASSLGLPGARDQPQHF.